These 2 T cell receptor beta chains share one sample of origin, sequenced in a study of shared T cell receptors in the human thymus. The protocol was immunoSEQ multiplex PCR, while the TCRdb copy is restricted to in-frame clones and leaves out a portion. The sample lists about 540,000 clones; 78% were seen once. These data also featured in a second study, about human thymus T cells.

Sequenced sample: thymocytes. These receptors all come from a boy younger than two with a congenital heart defect.

The V and J genes are TRBV4-1 and TRBJ2-5; D uncertain. Germline assignment: CDR1 MGHRA and CDR2 YSYEKL. The length of the CDR3 is 14 residues. Trimming left V 4 bases short and J 0 bases short, with 9 bases between. CDR3 DNA sequence: TGCGCCAGCAGCCCCACTAACGACCAAGAGACCCAGTACTTC. Protein product: CASSPTNDQETQYF.

The chain couples TRBV10-2 to TRBJ2-7; 12 bases fit TRBD2. The V segment lost 2 bases and the J segment 1 base; nucleotides outside the gene matches: 0. CDR3 length: 15 amino acids. Germline CDR1 WSHSY, CDR2 SAAADI. The CDR3 is CASSETSGRSYEQYF. In nucleotides, the CDR3 is TGCGCCAGCAGTGAGACTAGCGGGAGGTCCTACGAGCAGTACTTC.